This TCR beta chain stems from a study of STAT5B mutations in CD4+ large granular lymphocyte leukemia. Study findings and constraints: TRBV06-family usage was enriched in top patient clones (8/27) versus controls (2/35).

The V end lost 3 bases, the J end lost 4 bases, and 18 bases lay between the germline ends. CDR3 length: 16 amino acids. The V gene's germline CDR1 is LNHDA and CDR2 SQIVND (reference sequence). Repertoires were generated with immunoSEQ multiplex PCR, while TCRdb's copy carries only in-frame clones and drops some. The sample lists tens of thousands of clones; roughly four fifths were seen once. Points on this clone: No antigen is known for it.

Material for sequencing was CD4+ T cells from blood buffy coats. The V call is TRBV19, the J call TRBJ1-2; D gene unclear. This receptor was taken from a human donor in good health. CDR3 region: CASSILAGSRIYGYTF. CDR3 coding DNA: TGTGCCAGTAGTATCTTGGCGGGCAGCCGAATCTATGGCTACACCTTC.